This passage covers 27 T cell receptor beta chains from one sample sequenced in a study of STAT5B mutations in CD4+ large granular lymphocyte leukemia. Method: immunoSEQ multiplex PCR; TCRdb's copy keeps in-frame clones and lacks some. The sample lists under 40,000 clones; about 78% were seen once. Sequencing was performed on CD4+ T cells from blood buffy coats. Source of these receptors: a human donor in good health.

This chain joins TRBV11-2 and TRBJ1-1, with 10 bases identical to TRBD1. The V and J ends lost 4 bases and 0 bases, in that order; junction bases with no gene match: 8. This CDR3 has 17 amino acids. The germline V gene encodes CDR1 SGHAT and CDR2 FQNNGV. Here the CDR3 reads CASSSDRGFTMNTEAFF. CDR3 coding DNA: TGTGCCAGCAGCTCGGACAGGGGGTTCACCATGAACACTGAAGCTTTCTTT.

The chain employs TRBV7-2 and TRBJ1-1; D is unresolved. The V gene's germline CDR1 is SGHTA and CDR2 FQGNSA. The CDR3 covers 13 residues. Trimming removed 1 base from V and 3 bases from J, with 6 bases in between. This CDR3 reads CASSLGLYTEAFF. In DNA form, the CDR3 reads TGTGCCAGCAGCTTAGGTCTGTACACTGAAGCTTTCTTT.

This clone was counted a few times. V is TRBV7-9 and J is TRBJ2-5, with a tentative D call TRBD1 (5 bases). Looked up from germline, CDR1 is SEHNR and CDR2 is FQNEAQ (reference sequence). V was pared by 2 bases and J by 0 bases, with 10 bases between. This CDR3 contains 15 residues. The CDR3, as DNA: TGTGCCAGCAGCTTACAGGGATGGGACCAAGAGACCCAGTACTTC. It specifies CASSLQGWDQETQYF.

In regard to this clone: The junction and the germline gene differ at one end; a read error may be behind it. The genes are TRBV7-9 and TRBJ2-7; D uncertain. The CDR3 runs 14 residues. The germline CDR1 and CDR2 sequences are SEHNR and FQNEAQ (reference sequence). Here the CDR3 DNA reads TGTGCCAGCAGCTTAGAAGGTGGAATCTACGGGCAGTACTTC. This translates into CASSLEGGIYGQYF.

CDR3 coding DNA: TGTGCCAGCAGCTTAACGGCTAGCGGGGGGGCAGATACGCAGTATTTT. This sequence encodes CASSLTASGGADTQYF. The J gene is TRBJ2-3, the V gene TRBV5-5, with TRBD2 matching 12 bases. This CDR3 spans 16 amino acids. The germline gives CDR1 SGHKS, CDR2 YYEKEE (reference sequence). J gave up 4 bases and V 2 bases, and 5 bases lay outside the gene matches.

The chain has TRBV19 and TRBJ2-2, with 7 bases lining up with TRBD2. Germline CDR1 LNHDA, CDR2 SQIVND (reference sequence). Trimming cost V 5 bases and J 6 bases; bases outside gene matches: 6. The CDR3 contains 14 residues. CDR3 nucleotides: TGTGCCAGTAGTTCGACTAGCAAGTCCGGGGAGCTGTTTTTT. Protein sequence: CASSSTSKSGELFF.

This chain connects TRBV7-3 to TRBJ2-2; 12 bases agree with TRBD2. Per the germline V gene, CDR1 is SGHTA and CDR2 is FQGTGA. The CDR3 extends over 15 amino acids. J gave up 4 bases and V 5 bases, and 2 bases lay outside the gene matches. The CDR3 loop is CASSQGLAGTGELFF. Here the CDR3 DNA reads TGTGCCAGCAGCCAGGGACTAGCGGGCACCGGGGAGCTGTTTTTT.

This chain uses TRBV2 with TRBJ2-1; D may match TRBD1 or TRBD2 (6 bases each). Germline CDR1 and CDR2: SNHLY and FYNNEI. The CDR3 runs 16 residues. V was cut by 4 bases and J by 7 bases, with 20 bases left in between. The CDR3 DNA sequence: TGTGCCAGCAGTGTCTCTCTAGTAAGGGGGGAGAATGAGCAGTTCTTC. It encodes CASSVSLVRGENEQFF.

The rearrangement links TRBV25-1 to TRBJ1-3; D not certain. The CDR3 covers 13 residues. Germline V CDR1 and CDR2: MGHDK, SYGVNS. The germline V and J ends were trimmed by 4 bases and 7 bases, with 11 bases remaining between them. The CDR3: CASSGPSRNTIYF. The CDR3 DNA reads as TGTGCCAGCAGTGGCCCCAGTAGGAACACCATATATTTT.

The chain employs TRBV10-3 and TRBJ2-3; D possibly matches TRBD1 or TRBD2 (6 bases each). This CDR3 is built from 14 residues. Germline CDR1 is ENHRY and CDR2 is SYGVKD. Trimming took 6 bases from V and 2 from J, leaving 12 bases between them. The CDR3 DNA reads TGTGCCATCAGACGGGGGCGGGACACAGATACGCAGTATTTT. It is translated as CAIRRGRDTDTQYF.

CDR3 nucleotide sequence: TGTGCCAGCAGCCCTCCGGGACACAGGATTCTCTATGGCTACACCTTC. Translation gives CASSPPGHRILYGYTF. This chain connects TRBV28 to TRBJ1-2, with TRBD1 as a possible D gene (6 bases). V dropped 6 bases and J dropped 4 bases, with 21 bases sitting between them. The CDR3 covers 16 residues. Germline V gene lookup returns CDR1 MDHEN and CDR2 SYDVKM.

V usage is TRBV29-1 and J usage is TRBJ2-4, with 8 bases matching TRBD1. Germline lookup yields CDR1 SQVTM and CDR2 ANQGSEA. The V and J ends lost 7 bases and 4 bases, in that order; junction bases with no gene match: 6. The CDR3 spans 13 residues. In DNA, the CDR3 is TGCAGCGCCCTGGACAGGGAAAAAAACATTCAGTACTTC. Translation gives CSALDREKNIQYF.

The chain carries TRBV5-1 and TRBJ2-7, with D maybe TRBD1 (6 bases). V gave up 0 bases and J gave up 6 bases, with 10 bases separating them. CDR1 is SGHRS, CDR2 YFSETQ, per germline. The CDR3 loop spans 13 amino acids. In DNA, the CDR3 is TGCGCCAGCAGCTTGGGGACAGCAGGCGAGCAGTACTTC. Translated, it gives CASSLGTAGEQYF.

V usage is TRBV28 and J usage is TRBJ1-5; D is uncertain. The ends were cut back, 6 bases at V and 0 bases at J, with 3 bases in the middle. Germline V lookup: CDR1 MDHEN, CDR2 SYDVKM. The CDR3 runs 12 residues. The CDR3 spells CASSDSNQPQHF. In DNA form, the CDR3 reads TGTGCCAGCAGCGATAGCAATCAGCCCCAGCATTTT.

This chain uses TRBV5-5 with TRBJ2-3; 8 nucleotides match TRBD1. V lost 3 bases and J lost 2; bases outside the gene matches: 8. Germline V gives CDR1 SGHKS, CDR2 YYEKEE (reference sequence). CDR3 length: 16 amino acids. The CDR3 nucleotides are TGTGCCAGCAGCTCCGGACAGGGTTTTTCCACAGATACGCAGTATTTT. Its translation: CASSSGQGFSTDTQYF. Full variable domain (remainder filled in from reference TRBV5-5 and TRBJ2-3): DAGVTQSPTHLIKTRGQQVTLRCSPISGHKSVSWYQQVLGQGPQFIFQYYEKEERGRGNFPDRFSARQFPNYSSELNVNALLLGDSALYLCASSSGQGFSTDTQYFGPGTRLTVL.

The CDR3 here is CASSLRPTGGRSTGELFF. CDR3 DNA: TGTGCCAGCAGCTTACGACCTACGGGGGGGCGATCCACCGGGGAGCTGTTTTTT. The chain combines TRBV7-3 with TRBJ2-2; the match to TRBD2 covers 8 bases. The junction had 12 bases not matched to a gene; V was cut back by 2 bases and J by 4 bases. Germline CDR1 reads SGHTA; CDR2 reads FQGTGA. The CDR3 covers 18 residues.

This clone has a handful of counts. The gene calls are TRBV27 and TRBJ1-5; the match to TRBD1 covers 9 bases. Germline loops: CDR1 MNHEY, CDR2 SMNVEV (reference sequence). The CDR3 loop spans 14 amino acids. The trim removed 3 bases at V and 4 bases at J, leaving 1 base unmatched. Here the CDR3 reads CASSFGTGNQPQHF. CDR3 in DNA: TGTGCCAGCAGTTTTGGGACAGGGAATCAGCCCCAGCATTTT.

This chain connects TRBV18 to TRBJ1-5; perhaps TRBD1 as D (5 bases). The V end was cut by 3 bases, the J end by 4 bases, with 7 bases between. This CDR3 spans 13 amino acids. Germline CDR1 is KGHSH and CDR2 is LQKENI. CDR3 amino acids: CASSPGENQPQHF. The CDR3 coding sequence is TGTGCCAGCTCACCGGGGGAGAATCAGCCCCAGCATTTT. The full variable domain, rest sourced from reference TRBV18 and TRBJ1-5, is NAGVMQNPRHLVRRRGQEARLRCSPMKGHSHVYWYRQLPEEGLKFMVYLQKENIIDESGMPKERFSAEFPKEGPSILRIQQVVRGDSAAYFCASSPGENQPQHFGDGTRLSIL.

The chain is built from TRBV19 and TRBJ2-1; TRBD1 agrees at 8 bases. This CDR3 comprises 14 residues. The V gene's germline CDR1 is LNHDA and CDR2 SQIVND (reference sequence). V was pared by 7 bases and J by 3 bases, with 5 bases of the junction left unmatched. The DNA of the CDR3 is TGTGCCAGTAACGACAGGGGATACTACAATGAGCAGTTCTTC. This codes for CASNDRGYYNEQFF.

The rearrangement uses TRBV10-2 and TRBJ2-7; 9 positions agree with TRBD2. Germline CDR1 and CDR2: WSHSY and SAAADI. The CDR3 has 15 amino acids. The ends lost 3 bases at V and 3 bases at J; junction bases unmatched: 6. DNA of the CDR3: TGCGCCAGCAGTGAAGGTAGCGGGAGTGGCTACGAGCAGTACTTC. Translation gives CASSEGSGSGYEQYF.

The CDR3 coding sequence is TGTGCCACCAGCAGCCCCCGGGACTTTTTCACAGATACGCAGTATTTT. Encoded protein: CATSSPRDFFTDTQYF. The chain couples TRBV15 to TRBJ2-3, with D possibly matching TRBD2 (6 bases). The CDR3 has 16 amino acids. V was clipped by 3 bases and J by 2 bases, with 15 bases between them. CDR1 and CDR2 from the germline V gene are LNHNV and YYDKDF (reference sequence).

This clone occurred a few times. The rearrangement joins TRBV2 to TRBJ1-1; 9 nucleotides line up with TRBD1. Germline V CDR1 and CDR2: SNHLY, FYNNEI. V lost 6 bases, J lost 0 bases, and 2 bases stayed unmatched. The CDR3 is 14 amino acids. CDR3 amino acids: CASSYRGLNTEAFF. For the CDR3, the DNA is TGTGCCAGCAGCTACAGGGGGCTGAACACTGAAGCTTTCTTT.

The chain combines TRBV5-5 with TRBJ1-5; D gene unclear. The V gene lost 3 bases and the J gene lost 7 bases, with 11 bases spanning the gap. The CDR3 runs 13 residues. In germline, CDR1 is SGHKS, CDR2 YYEKEE (reference sequence). The CDR3 protein is CASSSSMSQPQHF. CDR3 in DNA: TGTGCCAGCAGCTCATCCATGTCCCAGCCCCAGCATTTT.

J is TRBJ2-2 and V is TRBV27; the D is unclear. There are 18 residues in the CDR3. Trimming cost V 5 bases and J 5 bases, with 24 bases left between them. In germline, CDR1 is MNHEY, CDR2 SMNVEV (reference sequence). For the CDR3, the DNA is TGTGCCAGCAGTCTGGGTGGGATGGGCGCCCCCAGAACCGGGGAGCTGTTTTTT. Translation gives CASSLGGMGAPRTGELFF.

The chain has TRBV19 and TRBJ1-3, with D uncertain. Germline CDR1 reads LNHDA; CDR2 reads SQIVND (reference sequence). The CDR3 totals 17 residues. The ends were cut back, 3 bases at V and 4 bases at J, with 19 bases in the middle. The CDR3 reads CASSIAFHGVSGNTIYF. The CDR3 DNA is TGTGCCAGTAGTATTGCGTTCCACGGAGTCTCAGGAAACACCATATATTTT.

The chain recombines TRBV7-9 with TRBJ2-5; 14 bases fit TRBD2. Germline V CDR1 and CDR2: SEHNR, FQNEAQ (reference sequence). The CDR3 length is 18 residues. The V segment lost 5 bases and the J segment 0 bases; nucleotides outside the gene matches: 8. DNA for the CDR3: TGTGCCAGCAGCGATCCCGGGACTAGCGGGGGAAACCAAGAGACCCAGTACTTC. Encoded protein: CASSDPGTSGGNQETQYF.

The chain uses TRBV7-9 and TRBJ1-3; D gene ambiguous. Deletions cut 3 bases from V and 2 bases from J, with 20 bases between. Germline CDR1 is SEHNR and CDR2 is FQNEAQ (reference sequence). The CDR3 extends over 18 amino acids. The CDR3 coding sequence is TGTGCCAGCAGCTTTTCCCGGAGCTTTCCCGCCACTGGAAACACCATATATTTT. Translation: CASSFSRSFPATGNTIYF.